The next 13 T cell receptor beta chains were all read from a single sample in a study of cytomegalovirus exposure and HLA in healthy donors (dated by TCRdb to about 2017). Library preparation used the immunoSEQ multiplex PCR assay. A mixture of 60 forward primers for TCR Vbeta segments and 13 reverse primers for TCR Jbeta segments was used in the multiplex PCR. TCRdb obtained this table from immuneACCESS and retained in-frame rearrangements with V and J assigned. These tables miss some clones; where compared with another copy, unresolved V genes account for less than half of the shortfall, and the remainder is unexplained. For this sample there are nearly 200,000 clones; 87% appear just once. Of the sample, roughly 1.3% falls within the top ten clones. Specimen: PBMCs. Every receptor here comes from a man aged 30 to 39 in good health and CMV-seronegative.

The V call is TRBV7-8, the J call TRBJ1-2; D gene uncertain. This CDR3 region has 14 residues. With 1 base removed from V and 3 bases from J, the gap between germline ends came to 9 bases. Germline assignment: CDR1 SGHVS and CDR2 FQNEAQ. The CDR3 here is CASSLDGTDYGYTF. CDR3 sequence (DNA): TGTGCCAGCAGCTTAGACGGTACGGACTATGGCTACACCTTC. The full variable domain, rest sourced from reference TRBV7-8 and TRBJ1-2, is GAGVSQSPRYKVAKRGQDVALRCDPISGHVSLFWYQQALGQGPEFLTYFQNEAQLDKSGLPSDRFFAERPEGSVSTLKIQRTQQEDSAVYLCASSLDGTDYGYTFGSGTRLTVV.

The gene calls are TRBV5-1 and TRBJ2-7; weak D call: TRBD2 (5 bases). Trimming took 1 base from V and 0 from J, leaving 8 bases between them. CDR3 length: 14 amino acids. Looked up from germline, CDR1 is SGHRS and CDR2 is YFSETQ. The CDR3 sequence: CASSLRLNSYEQYF. The CDR3 nucleotides are TGCGCCAGCAGCTTGAGACTAAACTCCTACGAGCAGTACTTC.

This clone was seen only a few times. The V call is TRBV10-1, the J call TRBJ2-3; D is ambiguous. Germline V gene lookup returns CDR1 WNHNN and CDR2 SYGVQD (reference sequence). The CDR3 has 14 amino acids. V lost 0 bases, J lost 6 bases, and 10 bases lay in between. The CDR3 DNA follows: TGCGCCAGCAGTGAGTCGGAACAGTACGATACGCAGTATTTT. Translation: CASSESEQYDTQYF.

This clone was detected only a few times. The chain carries TRBV27 and TRBJ2-6; a weak D match, TRBD1 (5 bases). The CDR3 sequence is 16 residues long. Germline V gene sequence: CDR1 MNHEY, CDR2 SMNVEV (reference sequence). Trimming removed 1 base from V and 0 bases from J, with 7 bases in between. CDR3 DNA: TGTGCCAGCAGTTTATGGGGCTCCTCTGGGGCCAACGTCCTGACTTTC. As protein: CASSLWGSSGANVLTF.

The rearrangement uses TRBV7-9 and TRBJ2-1; TRBD1 agrees at 7 bases. The CDR3 spans 15 residues. The V gene end was trimmed by 1 base and the J gene end by 8 bases; junction bases not matched to a gene: 8. Germline CDR1 and CDR2: SEHNR and FQNEAQ (reference sequence). The DNA for the CDR3 is TGTGCCAGCAGCTTAGAGGCGACAGGGACGCATGAGCAGTTCTTC. This gives the protein CASSLEATGTHEQFF.

This chain joins TRBV11-1 and TRBJ2-2; 12 bases match TRBD1. CDR1 SGHAT and CDR2 FQDESV come from the germline V gene (reference sequence). The length of the CDR3 is 16 residues. V lost 4 bases and J lost 6; bases outside the gene matches: 6. The CDR3 spells CASSSPGTGGPGELFF. For the CDR3, the DNA is TGTGCCAGCAGCTCCCCCGGGACAGGGGGCCCCGGGGAGCTGTTTTTT.

The rearrangement joins TRBV28 to TRBJ2-2, with 8 positions matching TRBD1. With V trimmed by 5 bases and J by 1 base, 6 bases remained unmatched. The CDR3 contains 16 residues. Germline V gene data show CDR1 as MDHEN and CDR2 as SYDVKM. The CDR3 region has the DNA TGTGCCAGCAGTCACGAAGGGACAGGGAACACCGGGGAGCTGTTTTTT. Its protein is CASSHEGTGNTGELFF. Supplemented by reference TRBV28 and TRBJ2-2, the full variable domain reads DVKVTQSSRYLVKRTGEKVFLECVQDMDHENMFWYRQDPGLGLRLIYFSYDVKMKEKGDIPEGYSVSREKKERFSLILESASTNQTSMYLCASSHEGTGNTGELFFGEGSRLTVL.

A remark on this clone: At one end the junction does not follow the germline gene, possibly because of a read error. In DNA form, the CDR3 reads TGTGCCAGCTCACCATCAAACAGGGGGAACCCCGGGGAGCTGTTTTTT. Translation gives CASSPSNRGNPGELFF. The chain combines TRBV18 with TRBJ2-2; TRBD1 matches at 8 bases. Per germline, CDR1 KGHSH and CDR2 LQKENI. The CDR3 length is 16 residues.

V is TRBV28 and J is TRBJ2-7, with D possibly matching TRBD2 (6 bases). From germline, CDR1 is MDHEN and CDR2 SYDVKM. This CDR3 has 10 amino acids. V dropped 8 bases and J dropped 4 bases, with 6 bases sitting between them. The CDR3 DNA is TGTGCCAGCGGGGGGTACGAGCAGTACTTC. As protein: CASGGYEQYF.

On this clone: A read error may produce the germline difference seen at one junction end. The CDR3 loop is CASSLGGGNTQYF. In DNA form, the CDR3 reads TGTGCTAGCAGCTTAGGGGGGGGGAATACGCAGTATTTT. The gene calls are TRBV7-7 and TRBJ2-3, with D maybe TRBD2 (7 bases). The germline V gene encodes CDR1 SSHAT and CDR2 FNYEAQ (reference sequence). The CDR3 extends over 13 amino acids.

The chain employs TRBV6-5 and TRBJ2-5; D may be TRBD1 (6 bases). Deletions cut 0 bases from V and 3 bases from J, with 8 bases between. CDR1 MNHEY and CDR2 SVGAGI come from the germline V gene. The CDR3 consists of 14 residues. The CDR3 sequence: CASSYSRDKETQYF. The CDR3 DNA follows: TGTGCCAGCAGTTACTCCCGGGACAAAGAGACCCAGTACTTC.

The chain employs TRBV5-5 and TRBJ1-5; 12 positions agree with TRBD1. CDR3 length: 15 residues. Germline V lookup: CDR1 SGHKS, CDR2 YYEKEE (reference sequence). J was trimmed by 4 bases and V by 5 bases; bases with no gene match: 4. The CDR3 sequence: CASRRDRGPNQPQHF. The CDR3 bases are TGTGCCAGCAGAAGGGACAGGGGGCCTAATCAGCCCCAGCATTTT.

The chain carries TRBV6-1 and TRBJ1-6; no reliable D call. Germline V lookup: CDR1 MNHNS, CDR2 SASEGT. There are 13 residues in the CDR3. The V end was cut by 3 bases, the J end by 7 bases, with 7 bases between. CDR3 bases: TGTGCCAGCAGTGAGAGACACAATTCACCCCTCCACTTT. This codes for CASSERHNSPLHF.